This entry lists 26 T cell receptor beta chains sequenced from one sample in a study of T-cell memory formation after mild COVID-19. TCRdb passed the 5' RACE reads through MiXCR, listing each CDR3 protein once. The sample lists under 300,000 distinct CDR3 sequences, about a sixth seen once, with 3.5% in the top ten. Sequences were obtained from PBMCs or a T cell subset sorted from them (not recorded which). All receptors derive from a man aged 18 to 30 who had mild COVID-19 (a few samples of this study predate the infection). Cell type and time point are not known.

This clonotype was seen a few times. The rearrangement links TRBV6-6 to TRBJ2-3, with 9 bases aligning to TRBD1. V shed 4 bases and J 4 bases; nucleotides not matched to a gene: 12. Germline V CDR1 and CDR2: MNHNY, SVGAGI (reference sequence). The CDR3 runs 17 residues. For the CDR3, the DNA is TGTGCCAGCAGTTTCCTTCGTACAGGGGGCACGGCAGATACGCAGTATTTT. Its translation is CASSFLRTGGTADTQYF.

V and J are TRBV12-3 or TRBV12-4 and TRBJ1-4; D gene uncertain. V was trimmed by 3 bases and J by 5 bases, leaving 10 bases between them. The CDR3 is made up of 14 amino acids. DNA of the CDR3: TGTGCCAGCAGTTTCGGGGTGGGGAATGAAAAACTGTTTTTT. Its translation: CASSFGVGNEKLFF.

This clonotype was observed a few times. The chain combines TRBV11-2 with TRBJ2-7; D perhaps matches TRBD1 (6 bases). Per the germline V gene, CDR1 is SGHAT and CDR2 is FQNNGV. This CDR3 is 14 amino acids long. The ends were cut back, 1 base at V and 2 bases at J, with 9 bases in the middle. CDR3 sequence (DNA): TGTGCCAGCAGCTTAGTGCCAGGGGCCTACGAGCAGTACGTC. Translation gives CASSLVPGAYEQYV.

The chain is built from TRBV4-3 and TRBJ2-3, with 8 positions matching TRBD2. Germline assignment: CDR1 LGHNA and CDR2 YSLEER. V trimming: 4 bases; J trimming: 1 base; junction bases outside the gene matches: 7. This CDR3 is 16 amino acids long. The CDR3 sequence: CASSRQAGGGTDTQYF. In DNA form, the CDR3 reads TGCGCCAGCAGCCGACAGGCGGGGGGAGGCACAGATACGCAGTATTTT.

The sample holds a few counts of this clonotype. This chain uses TRBV18 with TRBJ2-6; D remains ambiguous. The V end lost 1 base, the J end lost 2 bases, and 6 bases lay between the germline ends. This CDR3 is built from 15 residues. Germline V gene data show CDR1 as KGHSH and CDR2 as LQKENI. CDR3 residues: CASSPLGTGANVLTF. The CDR3 DNA follows: TGTGCCAGCTCACCACTGGGGACTGGGGCCAACGTCCTGACTTTC.

The genes are TRBV20-1 and TRBJ2-1; TRBD1 aligns across 7 bases. The CDR3 runs 15 residues. Germline-derived CDR1 and CDR2 are DFQATT and SNEGSKA (reference sequence). The V and J ends lost 6 bases and 2 bases, in that order; junction bases with no gene match: 10. CDR3 in amino acids: CSAIRRQGAYNEQFF. The CDR3 DNA sequence: TGCAGTGCCATACGGCGGCAGGGGGCCTACAATGAGCAGTTCTTC.

The chain links TRBV7-9 to TRBJ1-3, with TRBD1 matching over 8 bases. This CDR3 is 15 amino acids long. The V and J ends lost 6 bases and 4 bases, in that order; junction bases with no gene match: 8. Germline CDR1 reads SEHNR; CDR2 reads FQNEAQ (reference sequence). The CDR3 sequence is CASRDTGTGGNTIYF. In nucleotides, the CDR3 is TGTGCCAGCAGGGATACCGGGACAGGAGGAAACACCATATATTTT.

V gene TRBV5-1 combines with J gene TRBJ2-5, with TRBD2 matching 7 bases. V gave up 1 base and J gave up 2 bases; unmatched junction bases: 2. The CDR3 covers 14 residues. The V gene's germline CDR1 is SGHRS and CDR2 YFSETQ. This CDR3 reads CASSLPRGQETQYF. In nucleotides, the CDR3 is TGCGCCAGCAGCTTGCCGCGGGGGCAAGAGACCCAGTACTTC.

J is TRBJ1-1 and V is TRBV9, with 8 bases aligning to TRBD1. V shed 4 bases and J 2 bases; nucleotides not matched to a gene: 10. Germline CDR1 is SGDLS and CDR2 is YYNGEE. The CDR3 is 16 amino acids. CDR3 sequence reads: CASSLGAGGENTEAFF. Here the CDR3 DNA reads TGTGCCAGCAGCCTAGGGGCAGGGGGCGAAAACACTGAAGCTTTCTTT.

In this sample, this clonotype turned up many times. V usage is TRBV7-6 and J usage is TRBJ1-6; weak D call: TRBD1 (6 bases). This CDR3 contains 19 residues. Between the trimmed V and J ends, which lost 2 bases and 1 base, there was a span of 18 bases. Germline V CDR1 and CDR2: SGHVS, FNYEAQ. CDR3 bases: TGTGCCAGCAGCTTAAAGTCGCAGGGGCTGAGGTCCTATAATTCACCCCTCCACTTT. Translating gives CASSLKSQGLRSYNSPLHF. The full variable domain, its missing parts supplied by reference TRBV7-6 and TRBJ1-6, is GAGVSQSPRYKVTKRGQDVALRCDPISGHVSLYWYRQALGQGPEFLTYFNYEAQQDKSGLPNDRFSAERPEGSISTLTIQRTEQRDSAMYRCASSLKSQGLRSYNSPLHFGNGTRLTVT.

The gene calls are TRBV5-1 and TRBJ1-1; D is uncertain. CDR1 is SGHRS and CDR2 is YFSETQ in the germline V gene. Trimming cost V 4 bases and J 1 base, with 8 bases left between them. This CDR3 is 13 amino acids long. The CDR3 loop is CASSANTNTEAFF. CDR3 sequence (DNA): TGCGCCAGCAGCGCTAACACGAACACTGAAGCTTTCTTT.

This rearrangement joins TRBV12-3 or TRBV12-4 to TRBJ1-5; possibly TRBD1 for D (5 bases). V dropped 6 bases and J dropped 7 bases, with 22 bases sitting between them. The CDR3 runs to 16 residues. The CDR3 spells CASSTGLKGPGQPQHF. For the CDR3, the DNA is TGTGCCAGCAGCACGGGACTCAAGGGACCGGGCCAGCCCCAGCATTTT.

V and J are TRBV9 and TRBJ2-7; a weak D match, TRBD2 (5 bases). Trimming shortened V by 0 bases and J by 5 bases, and 6 bases separated the two germline ends. The CDR3 extends over 12 amino acids. Germline V gene data show CDR1 as SGDLS and CDR2 as YYNGEE. The CDR3 region is CASSVGGDEQYF. The CDR3, as DNA: TGTGCCAGCAGCGTAGGGGGAGACGAGCAGTACTTC. The full variable domain, in which reference TRBV9 and TRBJ2-7 provide the parts outside the CDR3, is DSGVTQTPKHLITATGQRVTLRCSPRSGDLSVYWYQQSLDQGLQFLIQYYNGEERAKGNILERFSAQQFPDLHSELNLSSLELGDSALYFCASSVGGDEQYFGPGTRLTVT.

This clonotype was seen more than once but under ten times. The chain has TRBV15 and TRBJ2-7, with unresolved D. The germline CDR1 and CDR2 sequences are LNHNV and YYDKDF (reference sequence). V dropped 0 bases and J dropped 3 bases, with 6 bases sitting between them. The CDR3 extends over 13 amino acids. The CDR3: CATSRDSHYEQYF. The CDR3, as DNA: TGTGCCACCAGCAGAGATTCCCACTACGAGCAGTACTTC.

The gene calls are TRBV19 and TRBJ2-3; no firm D call. The V gene lost 4 bases and the J gene lost 0 bases, with 11 bases spanning the gap. CDR1 is LNHDA, CDR2 SQIVND, per germline (reference sequence). The CDR3 has 15 amino acids. Here the CDR3 reads CASSSRDSSTDTQYF. The DNA of the CDR3 is TGTGCCAGTAGTAGCCGAGACTCTAGCACAGATACGCAGTATTTT.

This clonotype was found once. V and J are TRBV6-2 or TRBV6-3 and TRBJ2-2; D remains unclear. Trimming pared 4 bases from V and 6 bases from J, leaving 15 bases between. CDR1 MNHEY and CDR2 SVGEGT come from the germline V gene. The CDR3 is 15 residues long. CDR3 amino acids: CASSSMTFSAGELFF. CDR3 in DNA: TGTGCCAGCAGTTCTATGACTTTTTCCGCCGGGGAGCTGTTTTTT.

This clonotype has just a few counts. The J gene is TRBJ2-3, the V gene TRBV7-8; a possible D gene is TRBD1 (6 bases). Trimming removed 4 bases from V and 2 bases from J, with 13 bases in between. CDR3 length: 15 amino acids. Germline CDR1 and CDR2: SGHVS and FQNEAQ. The CDR3 DNA follows: TGTGCCAGCAGCTCAGGGGACCTCTACACAGATACGCAGTATTTT. It is translated as CASSSGDLYTDTQYF.

This clonotype came up many times. This chain joins TRBV29-1 and TRBJ2-4; 7 bases line up with TRBD1. This CDR3 has 14 residues. With V trimmed by 4 bases and J by 9 bases, 12 bases remained unmatched. CDR1 is SQVTM and CDR2 is ANQGSEA in the germline V gene. For the CDR3, the DNA is TGCAGCGTTGCTGAGGGGGCGCGAGGCACCATTCAGTACTTC. As protein: CSVAEGARGTIQYF.

CDR3 protein: CASSHPQGRRSGANVLTF. The CDR3 region has the DNA TGCGCCAGCAGCCACCCACAGGGGAGGCGGTCTGGGGCCAACGTCCTGACTTTC. The rearrangement uses TRBV4-1 and TRBJ2-6, with D perhaps matching TRBD1 (7 bases). There are 18 residues in the CDR3. Trimming stripped 3 bases from V and 1 base from J, with 16 bases between. Germline assignment: CDR1 MGHRA and CDR2 YSYEKL.

This clonotype was seen a few times. This rearrangement joins TRBV5-1 to TRBJ2-2; TRBD2 is a possible D gene (5 bases). Germline V gene sequence: CDR1 SGHRS, CDR2 YFSETQ. Deletions cut 3 bases from V and 0 bases from J, with 9 bases between. The CDR3 is made up of 15 amino acids. The chain's CDR3 is CASSSTRANTGELFF. The CDR3 coding sequence is TGCGCCAGCAGCTCTACTAGGGCGAACACCGGGGAGCTGTTTTTT.

This chain connects TRBV7-2 to TRBJ1-6, with D uncertain. Germline values: CDR1 SGHTA, CDR2 FQGNSA. The V gene lost 1 base and the J gene lost 3 bases, with 4 bases spanning the gap. This CDR3 is built from 14 residues. Here the CDR3 DNA reads TGTGCCAGCAGCTTAGTAGACTATAATTCACCCCTCCACTTT. Translated: CASSLVDYNSPLHF. Together with reference TRBV7-2 and TRBJ1-6, the CDR3 gives the full variable domain: GAGVSQSPSNKVTEKGKDVELRCDPISGHTALYWYRQSLGQGLEFLIYFQGNSAPDKSGLPSDRFSAERTGGSVSTLTIQRTQQEDSAVYLCASSLVDYNSPLHFGNGTRLTVT.

The chain links TRBV20-1 to TRBJ1-1; tentatively, D is TRBD1 (6 bases). CDR1 and CDR2 (germline): DFQATT, SNEGSKA (reference sequence). The CDR3 length is 11 residues. Trimming removed 1 base at V and 8 bases at J, with 8 bases between. The CDR3: CSARGGQEAFF. The CDR3 region has the DNA TGCAGTGCTAGAGGGGGGCAGGAAGCTTTCTTT.

The gene calls are TRBV4-1 and TRBJ2-3, with D tentatively TRBD1 (6 bases). The germline V gene encodes CDR1 MGHRA and CDR2 YSYEKL. Trimming took 0 bases from V and 4 from J, leaving 14 bases between them. The length of the CDR3 is 16 residues. CDR3 nucleotide sequence: TGCGCCAGCAGCCAAGATCTAACAGGGTGGCCAGATACGCAGTATTTT. Translating gives CASSQDLTGWPDTQYF.

This clonotype occurred a few times. The CDR3 spells CASSLVLAGGEQYF. CDR3 in DNA: TGCGCCAGCAGCTTGGTCCTAGCGGGAGGCGAGCAGTACTTC. J is TRBJ2-7 and V is TRBV5-1; 11 bases fit TRBD2. Germline CDR1 is SGHRS and CDR2 is YFSETQ. The CDR3 sequence is 14 residues long. V shed 0 bases and J 6 bases; nucleotides not matched to a gene: 2.

This clonotype was seen at least ten times. The genes are TRBV18 and TRBJ2-3; possible D gene TRBD1, 6 bases. In germline, CDR1 is KGHSH, CDR2 LQKENI. This CDR3 region has 14 residues. V lost 3 bases to trimming and J lost 7 bases, with 14 bases between them. This chain's CDR3 is CASSPRQGLNTQYF. CDR3 DNA sequence: TGTGCCAGCTCACCCCGGCAGGGGTTGAATACGCAGTATTTT.

This clonotype has only a few counts. The rearrangement links TRBV6-2 or TRBV6-3 to TRBJ1-1; TRBD1 matches 8 bases. Germline V gene sequence: CDR1 MNHEY, CDR2 SVGEGT. The CDR3 loop spans 15 amino acids. The V gene end was trimmed by 2 bases and the J gene end by 10 bases; junction bases not matched to a gene: 12. This CDR3 is CASSYTVDRGAGAFF. CDR3 sequence (DNA): TGTGCCAGCAGTTACACGGTTGACAGGGGCGCTGGAGCTTTCTTT.